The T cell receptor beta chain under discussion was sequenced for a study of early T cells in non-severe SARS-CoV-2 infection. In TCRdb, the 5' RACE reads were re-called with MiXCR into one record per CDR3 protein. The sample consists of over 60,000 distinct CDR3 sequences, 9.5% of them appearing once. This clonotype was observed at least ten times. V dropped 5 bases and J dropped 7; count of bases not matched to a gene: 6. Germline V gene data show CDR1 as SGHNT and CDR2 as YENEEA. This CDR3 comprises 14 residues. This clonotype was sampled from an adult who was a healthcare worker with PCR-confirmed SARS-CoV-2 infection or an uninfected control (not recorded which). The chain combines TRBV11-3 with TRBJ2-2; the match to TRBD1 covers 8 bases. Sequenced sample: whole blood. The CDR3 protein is CASSPRTGRGELFF. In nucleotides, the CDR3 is TGTGCCAGCAGCCCCCGGACAGGGCGCGGGGAGCTGTTTTTT.